Detailed here is one T cell receptor beta chain. Antigen unknown. The data stem from a study of graft-versus-host responses after intestinal transplantation. Study at large: Recipients had transplants, and these were multivisceral, liver-intestinal, or isolated intestinal. Whole-study results and caveats: When patients had graft-donor T cell macrochimerism, their allografts held high graft-versus-host to host-versus-graft clonal ratios.

Germline CDR1 reads SNHLY; CDR2 reads FYNNEI. Between the trimmed V and J ends, which lost 3 bases and 6 bases, there was a span of 17 bases. CDR3 length: 15 residues. The protocol was immunoSEQ multiplex PCR, while the TCRdb copy is restricted to in-frame clones and leaves out a portion. The sample includes about 81,000 clones, under 95% seen only once; the top ten take about 0.38%. Sequencing was performed on unstimulated CD4+ T cells sorted from spleen or lymph node cells, taken before transplant. This sequence joins TRBV2 and TRBJ1-2; D not certain. The source of this sequence is a human donor who was the organ donor for an intestinal transplant. The CDR3 DNA reads TGTGCCAGCAGTGAGACGGGGTTGCAAAAGGATGGCTACACCTTC. As protein: CASSETGLQKDGYTF. Using reference TRBV2 and TRBJ1-2 for the parts outside the CDR3, the full variable domain is EPEVTQTPSHQVTQMGQEVILRCVPISNHLYFYWYRQILGQKVEFLVSFYNNEISEKSEIFDDQFSVERPDGSNFTLKIRSTKLEDSAMYFCASSETGLQKDGYTFGSGTRLTVV.